The clone carrying this T cell receptor (beta chain) has ten or more counts. Its antigen remains unknown. This entry comes from a study of blood T cells in healthy people across ages. PCR was performed a second time for 7 to 11 cycles using a sample-barcoded 5' primer and a J-beta primer mix. Each cDNA molecule was tagged by a template-switch adaptor that had 12 random nucleotides. TCRdb reprocessed the 5' RACE reads with MiXCR, giving one entry per CDR3 protein. This sample has 900,000 to 950,000 distinct CDR3 sequences, with 29% found just once. Trimming took 0 bases from V and 3 from J; bases not matched to a gene: 4. The CDR3 is 16 amino acids. Germline V gene sequence: CDR1 DFQATT, CDR2 SNEGSKA (reference sequence). Every participating donor contributed around 9.5 milliliters of peripheral blood through a draw. Study results and caveats: PBMCs left unsorted prevented a conclusive naive versus antigen-experienced comparison.

This sample also belongs to another study, concerning T cells of mothers and their children. That paper adds: Each donor was one of three healthy Caucasian mothers or one of their six children.

The sample taken for sequencing was blood. The rearrangement joins TRBV20-1 to TRBJ2-2; 10 bases match TRBD1. The TCR comes from a woman aged 40 to 49 in good health. CDR3 sequence reads: CSARDLGQGDTGELFF. CDR3 DNA sequence: TGCAGTGCTAGAGATCTAGGACAGGGGGACACCGGGGAGCTGTTTTTT.